The present entry profiles one TCR beta chain with its context. These data come from a study of blood T cell repertoires in COVID-19. Trimming at V came to 0 bases and at J to 6 bases, leaving 6 bases not matched to a gene. CDR1 and CDR2 (germline): MGHRA, YSYEKL. This CDR3 spans 15 amino acids. The table came from immunoSEQ multiplex PCR; TCRdb's copy has only in-frame clones and leaves some out. The sample carries around 40,000 clones, approximately 81% recorded once. The sequence came from a human donor in a cohort sampled during active COVID-19. The chain joins TRBV4-1 to TRBJ2-3, with 7 bases aligning to TRBD1. The material sequenced was peripheral blood. CDR3 residues: CASSQEATGWDTQYF. The CDR3 bases are TGCGCCAGCAGCCAAGAGGCGACAGGGTGGGATACGCAGTATTTT.